The sequence of this T cell receptor beta chain was determined in a study of T cell responses to AZD1222 COVID-19 vaccine (dated by TCRdb to about 2021). For the wider study: TCR sequencing covered about 230 trial participants: 207 given two doses of AZD1222 and 26 given two doses of MenACWY control vaccine. Trial participants were enrolled by age into subgroups of 18-55, 56-69 and 70-plus years, and about 150, 27 and 61 TCR-sequenced participants, respectively, were included in these subgroups.

Notes on this clone: Its antigen is unknown.

The CDR3 regions of human TCRbeta chains were analyzed by immunosequencing. Turning to the authors' computational methods: TCRs in the repertoires were matched against a reference library of SARS-CoV-2-specific TCRs that had been generated with the MIRA antigen-specificity platform. Breadth was defined as the fraction of unique TCRs that were SARS-CoV-2-associated. Depth was defined as the fraction of total T cells that were SARS-CoV-2-associated. Using the MIRA data, every spike-specific TCR was mapped to the spike region that the TCR reacted to and assigned to either a CD4 or a CD8 class. Log10-transformed breadth and depth values were compared by one-way ANOVA with Sidak's multiple comparisons tests. TCRdb provides this immuneACCESS table in a form limited to in-frame rearrangements. Some clones are lacking; in checked studies, under half of them reflect an unresolved V gene, and why the rest are absent is not known. That table gives V, J and clone size, and the DNA gave D and trimming. The sample's table lists a count of more than 110,000 clones. The ten largest clonotypes hold 2.2% of the sample.

The sample's time point, from its label and the paper: baseline before first vaccination. Vaccinee samples came from UK trials COV001 and COV002, including a single-blind randomized controlled phase 2/3 trial of AZD1222 (ChAdOx1 nCoV-19) in healthy adults. Trial participant PBMC samples were collected at day 0 and day 28 after the second dose for TCRbeta chain sequencing. CDR1 and CDR2 were assigned from the germline V gene as MRHNA and SNTAGT. Inclusive of the bounding cysteine and phenylalanine, the CDR3 is 15 residues long. CDR3 DNA is the only sequence kept; it has 45 bases, read in frame from the first base. V drops 0 bases and J drops 2 bases, leaving 7 bases in between. General conclusions and limits of the study: No day 14 peak-response samples were available, so repertoires were characterized only after the peak T cell response. Only five or six AZD1222 recipients were SARS-CoV-2 seropositive at baseline, limiting conclusions about previously exposed vaccinees. The vaccine-associated CD4 TCRs covered the entire spike protein, and the dominant responses fell in regions 160-218 and 743-854. Reportedly, almost half of the unique spike-specific TCRs recognized epitopes lying outside the regions that are mutated in the B.1.351 and B.1.1.7 variants. After two AZD1222 doses, both the breadth and the depth of spike-specific TCRs were significantly higher than at day 0 and than in MenACWY recipients. The 56-69-year group was small, and its depth increase did not reach significance, likely because of low power. Participants were mostly white British, with more females than males. The authors suggested clonal diversity may have been underestimated.

The sequence links TRBV6-4 to TRBJ2-2; the D segment could be TRBD1, given 5 matching bases. The origin of this receptor is an adult in good health. Material for sequencing was peripheral blood. The DNA is TGTGCCAGCAGTGACTCGGACACCAACACCGGGGAGCTGTTTTTT. It codes for CASSDSDTNTGELFF.